Given below is one T cell receptor beta chain in context. This entry is derived from a study of T-cell memory formation after mild COVID-19. Study background: There were largely donor-specific TCR clusters.

The germline CDR1 and CDR2 sequences are SEHNR and FQNEAQ (reference sequence). The CDR3 covers 14 residues. Trimming stripped 1 base from V and 4 bases from J, with 8 bases between. TCR alpha and TCR beta cDNA libraries carrying sample barcodes and UMIs came from 5'RACE with constant-segment primers. TCRdb reprocessed the 5' RACE reads with MiXCR, giving one entry per CDR3 protein. The table has approximately 480,000 distinct CDR3 sequences, roughly 18% seen once; the top ten hold 9% to 15%. The V gene is TRBV7-9, the J gene TRBJ2-1, with D unresolved. This receptor was taken from an adult woman who had mild COVID-19 (a few samples of this study predate the infection). Cell type and time point are not known. Sequenced sample: PBMCs or a T cell subset sorted from them (not recorded which). The CDR3 nucleotides read TGTGCCAGCAGCTTAGAGCCCTCGTACAATGAGCAGTTCTTC. Its translation: CASSLEPSYNEQFF.